These 16 T cell receptor beta chains were sequenced from one sample in a study of cytomegalovirus exposure and HLA in healthy donors. The PCR was carried out with 60 Vbeta primers and 13 Jbeta primers. The method was immunoSEQ multiplex PCR; TCRdb's version includes in-frame clones alone and lacks a portion of them. The table shows around 180,000 clones, with around 79% occurring only once. Sequenced material: PBMCs. The receptors were sampled from a woman in her forties or fifties in good health and CMV-seronegative.

The chain uses TRBV30 and TRBJ2-2; possibly TRBD1 for D (6 bases). The CDR3 loop spans 15 amino acids. Trimming took off 0 bases at V and 1 base at J, with 9 bases between the two ends. From germline, CDR1 is GTSNPN and CDR2 SVGIG (reference sequence). The DNA of the CDR3 is TGTGCCTGGAGTGTCAGGGGCCTGAACACCGGGGAGCTGTTTTTT. It translates to CAWSVRGLNTGELFF.

The chain is built from TRBV27 and TRBJ2-3, with a weak D call TRBD2 (7 bases). The V gene lost 6 bases and the J gene lost 0 bases, with 13 bases spanning the gap. The length of the CDR3 is 15 residues. The germline gives CDR1 MNHEY, CDR2 SMNVEV (reference sequence). The CDR3: CASSFRGASTDTQYF. The CDR3 DNA reads as TGTGCCAGCAGCTTCCGGGGGGCTAGCACAGATACGCAGTATTTT.

This clone has a handful of counts. This chain connects TRBV4-2 to TRBJ2-6, with 12 bases aligning to TRBD1. Germline V lookup: CDR1 LGHNA, CDR2 YNFKEQ. CDR3 size: 21 residues. Losses at the gene ends were 0 bases for V and 4 bases for J; bases not matched to a gene: 13. In nucleotides, the CDR3 is TGTGCCAGCAGCCAAGAGAGCTTCCGGGACAGGGGGCGGAGGGGGGCCAACGTCCTGACTTTC. Protein: CASSQESFRDRGRRGANVLTF.

This clone was observed a single time. The chain is built from TRBV6-1 and TRBJ1-5; the D is unclear. Germline lookup yields CDR1 MNHNS and CDR2 SASEGT. The V and J ends lost 3 bases and 5 bases respectively, with 8 bases between them. The CDR3 length is 13 residues. The CDR3 loop is CASSEKRYQPQHF. The CDR3 DNA follows: TGTGCCAGCAGTGAGAAGCGTTATCAGCCCCAGCATTTT.

This chain connects TRBV19 to TRBJ1-1, with 10 bases aligning to TRBD1. CDR3 length: 14 residues. From germline, CDR1 is LNHDA and CDR2 SQIVND (reference sequence). Losses at the gene ends were 6 bases for V and 4 bases for J; bases not matched to a gene: 5. The CDR3 nucleotides read TGTGCCAGTAGCCTGGGACAGGGGATCACTGAAGCTTTCTTT. It is translated as CASSLGQGITEAFF.

CDR3 coding DNA: TGTGCCTGGAGCGGCAGGGCGGGAGGGCCTGGAGAGACCCAGTACTTC. This encodes CAWSGRAGGPGETQYF. The chain links TRBV30 to TRBJ2-5; 9 bases align to TRBD2. Germline assignment: CDR1 GTSNPN and CDR2 SVGIG (reference sequence). The CDR3 consists of 16 residues. The ends lost 3 bases at V and 4 bases at J; junction bases unmatched: 12. Complete variable domain (other parts from reference TRBV30 and TRBJ2-5): SQTIHQWPATLVQPVGSPLSLECTVEGTSNPNLYWYRQAAGRGLQLLFYSVGIGQISSEVPQNLSASRPQDRQFILSSKKLLLSDSGFYLCAWSGRAGGPGETQYFGPGTRLLVL.

The chain couples TRBV19 to TRBJ2-1; D is perhaps TRBD2 (6 bases). Germline-derived CDR1 and CDR2 are LNHDA and SQIVND (reference sequence). Trimming stripped 2 bases from V and 2 bases from J, with 10 bases between. The CDR3 contains 15 residues. In nucleotides, the CDR3 is TGTGCCAGTAGTATAATCCGCGGGACCTACAATGAGCAGTTCTTC. This translates into CASSIIRGTYNEQFF.

The V gene is TRBV6-1, the J gene TRBJ1-2; D might be TRBD1 (5 bases). CDR1 and CDR2 from the germline V gene are MNHNS and SASEGT. This CDR3 has 12 residues. With 5 bases removed from V and 8 bases from J, the gap between germline ends came to 12 bases. The CDR3 nucleotides read TGTGCCAGCAGTTCGGCAGGGAACGGCTACACCTTC. This gives the protein CASSSAGNGYTF.

This clone was seen a few times. V usage is TRBV7-9 and J usage is TRBJ2-2; D remains unclear. The V end was cut by 5 bases, the J end by 4 bases, with 8 bases between. CDR1 and CDR2 from the germline V gene are SEHNR and FQNEAQ (reference sequence). The CDR3 is made up of 13 amino acids. CDR3 coding DNA: TGTGCCAGCAGCCCAGCGTTCACCGGGGAGCTGTTTTTT. Its protein is CASSPAFTGELFF. Complete variable domain (other parts from reference TRBV7-9 and TRBJ2-2): DTGVSQNPRHKITKRGQNVTFRCDPISEHNRLYWYRQTLGQGPEFLTYFQNEAQLEKSRLLSDRFSAERPKGSFSTLEIQRTEQGDSAMYLCASSPAFTGELFFGEGSRLTVL.

The DNA of the CDR3 is TGCGCCAGCAGCCAAGACCAGGGGGACACTGAAGCTTTCTTT. Encoded protein: CASSQDQGDTEAFF. V is TRBV4-3 and J is TRBJ1-1; the match to TRBD1 covers 7 bases. V lost 0 bases, J lost 3 bases, and 1 base stayed unmatched. Germline values: CDR1 LGHNA, CDR2 YSLEER. This CDR3 is 14 amino acids long.

This clone was detected only a few times. The chain recombines TRBV13 with TRBJ1-4; D ambiguous. Germline-derived CDR1 and CDR2 are PRHDT and FYEKMQ (reference sequence). The CDR3 is 13 amino acids. The V gene lost 3 bases and the J gene lost 8 bases, with 10 bases spanning the gap. The CDR3 loop reads CASSLGREEKLFF. The CDR3 bases are TGTGCCAGCAGCTTGGGCCGGGAGGAAAAACTGTTTTTT.

The chain carries TRBV28 and TRBJ1-5; the D is unclear. This CDR3 is 13 amino acids long. Trimming took off 3 bases at V and 2 bases at J, with 5 bases between the two ends. The V gene's germline CDR1 is MDHEN and CDR2 SYDVKM. CDR3 sequence reads: CASSFSRNQPQHF. The CDR3 DNA sequence: TGTGCCAGCAGTTTCAGTCGCAATCAGCCCCAGCATTTT.

V usage is TRBV7-6 and J usage is TRBJ2-7; 7 positions agree with TRBD1. There are 15 residues in the CDR3. The J segment lost 2 bases and the V segment lost 5 bases, leaving 9 bases of the junction unmatched. CDR1 is SGHVS and CDR2 is FNYEAQ in the germline V gene. CDR3 DNA: TGTGCCAGCAGCCCCCGGACAGGACTCACCTACGAGCAGTACTTC. Its protein is CASSPRTGLTYEQYF.

The chain joins TRBV2 to TRBJ1-1; the D is unclear. Per the germline V gene, CDR1 is SNHLY and CDR2 is FYNNEI. CDR3 size: 15 residues. V lost 6 bases and J 0 bases, leaving 14 bases between the germline ends. CDR3 in DNA: TGTGCCAGCAGCCTCCGGGTACAATTGAACACTGAAGCTTTCTTT. Protein product: CASSLRVQLNTEAFF.

The CDR3 loop reads CASSLRDRGRGKPEAFF. The DNA of the CDR3 is TGTGCCAGTAGCCTCCGGGACAGGGGGCGCGGTAAACCTGAAGCTTTCTTT. The V call is TRBV19, the J call TRBJ1-1; TRBD1 aligns across 12 bases. The CDR3 has 17 residues. The germline V gene has CDR1 LNHDA and CDR2 SQIVND (reference sequence). The J segment lost 6 bases and the V segment lost 6 bases, leaving 14 bases of the junction unmatched.

This clone has just a few counts. The gene calls are TRBV23-1 and TRBJ2-6; 8 nucleotides agree with TRBD1. TRBV23-1 is filed as an ORF, its function uncertain. The V segment lost 3 bases and the J segment 6 bases; nucleotides outside the gene matches: 22. The CDR3 covers 21 residues. For the CDR3, the DNA is TGCGCCAGCAGTCAGGTACGAAACCAGGGGGCGACAGAAATAGAGGCCAACGTCCTGACTTTC. It encodes CASSQVRNQGATEIEANVLTF.